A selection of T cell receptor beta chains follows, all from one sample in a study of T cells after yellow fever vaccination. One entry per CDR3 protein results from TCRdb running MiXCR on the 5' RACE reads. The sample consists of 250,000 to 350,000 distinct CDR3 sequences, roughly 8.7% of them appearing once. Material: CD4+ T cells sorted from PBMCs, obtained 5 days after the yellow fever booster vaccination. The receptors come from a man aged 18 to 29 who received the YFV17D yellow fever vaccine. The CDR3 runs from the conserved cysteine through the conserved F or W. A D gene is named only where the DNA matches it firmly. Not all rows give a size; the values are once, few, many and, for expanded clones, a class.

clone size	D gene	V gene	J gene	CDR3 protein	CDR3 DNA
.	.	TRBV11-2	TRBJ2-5	CASSFWRGVQETQYF	TGTGCCAGCAGCTTTTGGAGGGGAGTTCAAGAGACCCAGTACTTC
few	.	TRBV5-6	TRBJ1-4	CASSRQEFGKLFF	TGTGCCAGCAGCCGCCAGGAGTTTGGCAAACTGTTTTTT
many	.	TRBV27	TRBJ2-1	CASGRHRSYNEQFF	TGTGCCAGCGGTCGACACCGCTCCTACAATGAGCAGTTCTTC
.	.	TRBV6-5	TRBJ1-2	CASKGILYGYTF	TGTGCCAGCAAGGGTATCTTGTATGGCTACACCTTC
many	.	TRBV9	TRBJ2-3	CASSYGPNTDTQYF	TGTGCCAGCAGCTACGGGCCAAACACAGATACGCAGTATTTT
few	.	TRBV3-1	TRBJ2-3	CASSQWHGGRPADTQYF	TGTGCCAGCAGCCAGTGGCACGGGGGGCGCCCCGCAGATACGCAGTATTTT
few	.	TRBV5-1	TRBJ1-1	CASSKDSSTGAFF	TGCGCCAGCAGCAAGGACTCCTCCACGGGGGCTTTCTTT
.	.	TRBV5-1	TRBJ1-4	CASSLGRVNEKLFF	TGCGCCAGCAGCTTAGGCAGAGTAAATGAAAAACTGTTTTTT
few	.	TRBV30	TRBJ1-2	CAWSVDSYGYTF	TGTGCCTGGAGTGTAGACAGCTATGGCTACACCTTC
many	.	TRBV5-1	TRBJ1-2	CASSLVGYGYTF	TGCGCCAGCAGCTTGGTGGGCTATGGCTACACCTTC
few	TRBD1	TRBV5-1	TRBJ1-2	CASSGGGGGGYTF	TGCGCCAGCAGCGGAGGGGGCGGCGGAGGCTACACCTTC
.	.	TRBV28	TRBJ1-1	CASSLVLAAMNTEAFF	TGTGCCAGCAGTTTGGTCCTCGCAGCCATGAACACTGAAGCTTTCTTT
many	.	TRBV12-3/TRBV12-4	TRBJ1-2	CASSPGSVYGYTF	TGTGCCAGCAGTCCCGGTAGCGTCTATGGCTACACCTTC
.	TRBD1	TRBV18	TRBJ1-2	CASSPRDRGSSGYTF	TGTGCCAGCTCACCCCGGGACAGGGGATCGTCTGGCTACACCTTC
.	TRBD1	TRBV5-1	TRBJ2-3	CASMKGTGVFGDTQYF	TGCGCCAGCATGAAGGGGACAGGGGTTTTCGGAGATACGCAGTATTTT
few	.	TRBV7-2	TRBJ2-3	CASSLSRQDMQYF	TGTGCCAGCAGCTTAAGCCGGCAAGATATGCAGTATTTT
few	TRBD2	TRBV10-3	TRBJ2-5	CAIGLAGPGTQYF	TGTGCCATCGGACTAGCGGGGCCCGGGACCCAGTACTTC
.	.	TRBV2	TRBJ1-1	CAAAGLGAFF	TGTGCCGCAGCGGGGCTAGGAGCTTTCTTT
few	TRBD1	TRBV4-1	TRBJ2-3	CASSQDHGRDRVADTQYF	TGCGCCAGCAGCCAAGATCATGGCAGGGACAGGGTAGCAGATACGCAGTATTTT
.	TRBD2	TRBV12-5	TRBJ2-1	CASGRGLAGGLGYYNEQFF	TGTGCTAGTGGTCGCGGACTAGCGGGGGGGCTGGGTTACTACAATGAGCAGTTCTTC
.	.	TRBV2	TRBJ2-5	CASCRDALGQETQYF	TGTGCCAGCTGTCGGGACGCTCTCGGGCAAGAGACCCAGTACTTC
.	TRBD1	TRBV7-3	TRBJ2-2	CASSAPGQGGYGELFF	TGTGCCAGCAGCGCTCCGGGACAGGGGGGATACGGGGAGCTGTTTTTT
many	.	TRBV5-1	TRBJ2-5	CASSFSWGETQYF	TGCGCCAGCAGCTTTTCTTGGGGTGAGACCCAGTACTTC
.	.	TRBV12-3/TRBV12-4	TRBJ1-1	CASSLKFWDGGPEAFF	TGTGCCAGCAGTTTAAAGTTTTGGGACGGGGGCCCTGAAGCTTTCTTT
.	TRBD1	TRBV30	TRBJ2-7	CAWSVLPDRTYEQYF	TGTGCCTGGAGTGTACTCCCGGACAGGACCTACGAGCAGTACTTC
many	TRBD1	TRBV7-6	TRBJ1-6	CASSSRQGGIGSPLHF	TGTGCCAGCAGCTCAAGACAGGGCGGGATTGGGTCACCCCTCCACTTT
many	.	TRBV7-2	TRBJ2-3	CASSLWGRGADTQYF	TGTGCCAGCAGCTTATGGGGCAGGGGAGCAGATACGCAGTATTTT
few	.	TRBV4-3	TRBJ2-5	CASSQGQIETQYF	TGCGCCAGCAGCCAAGGACAGATAGAGACCCAGTACTTC
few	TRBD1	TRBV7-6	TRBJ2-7	CASSSRQGGYEQYF	TGTGCCAGCAGCTCACGACAGGGTGGGTACGAGCAGTACTTC
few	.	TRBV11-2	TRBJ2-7	CASSFFGSGEQYF	TGTGCCAGCAGCTTTTTTGGATCTGGCGAGCAGTACTTC
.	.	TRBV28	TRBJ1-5	CASSLSGLVSLTQHF	TGTGCCAGCAGTTTGTCCGGTCTGGTAAGTCTGACCCAGCATTTT
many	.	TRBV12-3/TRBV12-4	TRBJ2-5	CASSSRGIETQYF	TGTGCCAGCTCCTCCCGGGGAATAGAGACCCAGTACTTC
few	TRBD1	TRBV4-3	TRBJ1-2	CASSQDRSGYGYTF	TGCGCCAGCAGCCAGGACAGGTCTGGGTATGGCTACACCTTC
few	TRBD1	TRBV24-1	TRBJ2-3	CATSRGDTQYF	TGTGCCACCAGCAGGGGGGATACGCAGTATTTT
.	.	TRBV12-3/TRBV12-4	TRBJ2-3	CASSWVLGVSTDTQYF	TGTGCCAGCAGTTGGGTGTTGGGGGTTAGCACAGATACGCAGTATTTT
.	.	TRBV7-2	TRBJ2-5	CASSLASSETQYF	TGTGCCAGCAGCTTAGCTAGCTCAGAGACCCAGTACTTC